This entry concerns a single T cell receptor beta chain. What it recognizes is unknown. Every naive CD8 library was made from between roughly 18,000 and 1,000,000 sorted cells with 10%, 30% or 50% RNA. This entry belongs to a study of molecular identifiers for immune sequencing clone quantification. Study findings and constraints: Jurkat TCR RNA spiked in from one cell (amid some 1 million naive cells) was reportedly detectable. In naive cells, clones above 20 RNA copies held under 1% of molecules, whereas in effector cells they held over 99%.

The CDR3 length is 13 residues. Trimming stripped 2 bases from V and 4 bases from J, with 8 bases between. Germline-derived CDR1 and CDR2 are SGHVS and FNYEAQ. TCRdb itself ran the PCR reads through MiXCR, one entry per CDR3 protein. This table has 600,000 to 650,000 distinct CDR3 sequences, 20% appearing once. The rearrangement joins TRBV7-6 to TRBJ1-2; D unresolved. The TCR originated in a human donor in good health. Some libraries in this study had Jurkat cell RNA spiked in. The sequenced sample consisted of naive CD8+ T cells from blood, with Jurkat cell RNA spiked in. Sample subset: FACS-sorted CD8+CD4-CCR7+CD45RA+ naive T cells. CDR3 sequence reads: CASSLNGPYGYTF. CDR3 bases: TGTGCCAGCAGCTTAAACGGCCCCTATGGCTACACCTTC.